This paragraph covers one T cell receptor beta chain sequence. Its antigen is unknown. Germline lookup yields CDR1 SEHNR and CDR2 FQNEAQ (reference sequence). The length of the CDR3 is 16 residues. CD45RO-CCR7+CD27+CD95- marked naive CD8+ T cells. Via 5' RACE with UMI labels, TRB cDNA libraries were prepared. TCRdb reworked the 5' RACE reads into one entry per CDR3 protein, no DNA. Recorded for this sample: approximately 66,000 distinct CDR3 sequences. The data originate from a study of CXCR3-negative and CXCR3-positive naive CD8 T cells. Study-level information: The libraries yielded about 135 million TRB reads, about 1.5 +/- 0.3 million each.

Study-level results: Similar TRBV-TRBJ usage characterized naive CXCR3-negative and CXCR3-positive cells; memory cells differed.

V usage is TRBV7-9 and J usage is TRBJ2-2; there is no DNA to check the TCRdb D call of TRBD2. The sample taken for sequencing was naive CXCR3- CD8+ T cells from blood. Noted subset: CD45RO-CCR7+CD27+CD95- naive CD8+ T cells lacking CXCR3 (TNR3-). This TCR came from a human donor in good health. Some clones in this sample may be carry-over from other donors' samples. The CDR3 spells CASSSYAGSHTGELCF.